This TCR beta chain was captured in a study of technical replicates of blood from several donors. Germline V gene data show CDR1 as SGHNT and CDR2 as YYREEE (reference sequence). Trimming stripped 0 bases from V and 8 bases from J, with 11 bases between. The CDR3 length is 14 residues. This table comes from immunoSEQ multiplex PCR, and its TCRdb copy is limited to in-frame clones, with some not included. The repertoire holds nearly 80,000 clones, with around 96% as singletons. The receptor was isolated from a human donor in good health. The chain uses TRBV5-4 and TRBJ1-4, with D perhaps TRBD1 (5 bases). The sequenced material came from T cells isolated from PBMCs. As DNA, the CDR3 is TGTGCCAGCAGCTTGGACCAGGGTGGAGAAAAACTGTTTTTT. The encoded protein is CASSLDQGGEKLFF.